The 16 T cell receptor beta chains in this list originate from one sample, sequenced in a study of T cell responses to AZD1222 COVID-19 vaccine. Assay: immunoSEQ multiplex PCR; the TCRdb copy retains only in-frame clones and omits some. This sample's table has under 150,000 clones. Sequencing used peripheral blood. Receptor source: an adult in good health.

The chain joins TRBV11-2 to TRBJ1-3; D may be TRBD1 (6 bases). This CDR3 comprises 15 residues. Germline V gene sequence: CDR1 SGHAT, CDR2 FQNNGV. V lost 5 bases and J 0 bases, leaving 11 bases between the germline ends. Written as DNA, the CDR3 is TGTGCCAGCAGCACCGGACAGCTCTCTGGAAACACCATATATTTT. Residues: CASSTGQLSGNTIYF.

This chain's CDR3 is CASSEKLAGGEIKNTQYF. DNA for the CDR3: TGCGCCAGCAGTGAAAAACTAGCGGGGGGAGAGATCAAAAATACGCAGTATTTT. This chain links TRBV10-1 with TRBJ2-3; TRBD2 matches at 12 bases. CDR1 and CDR2 from the germline V gene are WNHNN and SYGVQD (reference sequence). J was trimmed by 7 bases and V by 3 bases; bases with no gene match: 14. The CDR3 is 18 residues long.

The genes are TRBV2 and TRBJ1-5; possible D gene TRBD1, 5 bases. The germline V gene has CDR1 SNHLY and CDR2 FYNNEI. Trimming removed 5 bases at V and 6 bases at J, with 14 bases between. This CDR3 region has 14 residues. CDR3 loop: CASSPTRASQPQHF. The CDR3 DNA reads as TGTGCCAGCAGTCCCACCAGGGCAAGTCAGCCCCAGCATTTT.

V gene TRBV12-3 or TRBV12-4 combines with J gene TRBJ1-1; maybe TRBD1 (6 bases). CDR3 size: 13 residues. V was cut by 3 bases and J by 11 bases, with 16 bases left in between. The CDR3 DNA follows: TGTGCCAGCAGTTTCTTGCAGGGGTCTTATGCTTTCTTT. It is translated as CASSFLQGSYAFF.

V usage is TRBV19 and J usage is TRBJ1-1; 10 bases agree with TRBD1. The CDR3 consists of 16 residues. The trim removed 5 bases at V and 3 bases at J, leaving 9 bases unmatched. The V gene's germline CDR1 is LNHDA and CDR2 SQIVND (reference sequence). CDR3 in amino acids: CASSRLGTGDYTEAFF. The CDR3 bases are TGTGCCAGTAGTCGCCTCGGGACAGGGGACTACACTGAAGCTTTCTTT.

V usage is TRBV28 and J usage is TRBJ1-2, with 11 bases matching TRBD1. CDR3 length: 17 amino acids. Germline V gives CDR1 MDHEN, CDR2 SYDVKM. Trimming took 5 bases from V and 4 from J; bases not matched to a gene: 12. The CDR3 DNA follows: TGTGCCAGCAGTCCCGGGACAGGGGGACCATGGGGCTATGGCTACACCTTC. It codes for CASSPGTGGPWGYGYTF.

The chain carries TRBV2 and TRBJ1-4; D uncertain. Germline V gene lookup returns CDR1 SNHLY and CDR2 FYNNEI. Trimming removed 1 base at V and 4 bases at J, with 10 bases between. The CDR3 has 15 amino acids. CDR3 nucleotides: TGTGCCAGCAGTGAAGAAATTGCGCTTAATGAAAAACTGTTTTTT. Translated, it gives CASSEEIALNEKLFF.

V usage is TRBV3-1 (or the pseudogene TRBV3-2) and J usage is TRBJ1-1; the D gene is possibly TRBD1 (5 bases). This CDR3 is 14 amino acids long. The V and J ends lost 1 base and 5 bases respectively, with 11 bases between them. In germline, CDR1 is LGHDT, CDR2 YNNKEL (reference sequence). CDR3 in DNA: TGTGCCAGCAGCCAAGGGGCACGGGGGACTGAAGCTTTCTTT. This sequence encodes CASSQGARGTEAFF.

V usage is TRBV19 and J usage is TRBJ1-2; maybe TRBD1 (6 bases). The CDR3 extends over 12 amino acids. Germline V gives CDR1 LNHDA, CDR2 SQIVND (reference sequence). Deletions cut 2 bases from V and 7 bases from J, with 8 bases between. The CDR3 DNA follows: TGTGCCAGTAGTATACCAGGGGCTGGCTACACCTTC. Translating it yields CASSIPGAGYTF.

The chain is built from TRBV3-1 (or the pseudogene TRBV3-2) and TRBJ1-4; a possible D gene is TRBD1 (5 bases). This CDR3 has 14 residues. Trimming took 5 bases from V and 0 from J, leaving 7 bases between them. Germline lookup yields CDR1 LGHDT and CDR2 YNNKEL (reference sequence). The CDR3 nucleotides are TGTGCCAGCAGCGAAGGGGCAACTAATGAAAAACTGTTTTTT. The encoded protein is CASSEGATNEKLFF.

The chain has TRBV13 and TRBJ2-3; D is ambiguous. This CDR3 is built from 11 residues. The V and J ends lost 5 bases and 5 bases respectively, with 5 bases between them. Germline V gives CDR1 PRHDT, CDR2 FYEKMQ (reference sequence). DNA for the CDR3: TGTGCCAGCAGCCAGCAAGATACGCAGTATTTT. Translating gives CASSQQDTQYF.

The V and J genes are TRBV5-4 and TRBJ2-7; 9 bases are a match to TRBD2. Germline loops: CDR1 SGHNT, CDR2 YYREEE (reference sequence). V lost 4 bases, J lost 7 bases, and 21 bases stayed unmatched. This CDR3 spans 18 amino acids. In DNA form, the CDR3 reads TGTGCCAGCAGCCTCGACCCTCGGCGGGGGGGCCGATCGGGGGAGCAGTACTTC. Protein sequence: CASSLDPRRGGRSGEQYF.

This CDR3 is CAWSAKQGRGTEAFF. The CDR3 DNA is TGTGCCTGGAGTGCCAAACAGGGGAGGGGGACTGAAGCTTTCTTT. V gene TRBV30 combines with J gene TRBJ1-1, with 7 bases aligning to TRBD1. Germline V CDR1 and CDR2: GTSNPN, SVGIG (reference sequence). The V segment lost 1 base and the J segment 5 bases; nucleotides outside the gene matches: 10. This CDR3 contains 15 residues.

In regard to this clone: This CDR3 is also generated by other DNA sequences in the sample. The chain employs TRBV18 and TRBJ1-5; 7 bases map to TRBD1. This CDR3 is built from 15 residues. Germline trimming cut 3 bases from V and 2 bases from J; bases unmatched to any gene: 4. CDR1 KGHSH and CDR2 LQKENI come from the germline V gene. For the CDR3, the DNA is TGTGCCAGCTCACCGACAGGGCAGCGCAATCAGCCCCAGCATTTT. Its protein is CASSPTGQRNQPQHF.

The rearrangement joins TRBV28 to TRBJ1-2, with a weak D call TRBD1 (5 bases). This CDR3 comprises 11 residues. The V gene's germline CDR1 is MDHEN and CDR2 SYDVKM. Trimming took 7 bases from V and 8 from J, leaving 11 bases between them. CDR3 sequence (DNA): TGTGCCAGCATTGGGGGATCCGGCTACACCTTC. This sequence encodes CASIGGSGYTF.

The CDR3 DNA sequence: TGTGCCATCAGTGTCGGCAGCTACGAGCAGTACTTC. It yields the protein CAISVGSYEQYF. The rearrangement uses TRBV10-3 and TRBJ2-7; D unresolved. V lost 4 bases and J 3 bases, leaving 7 bases between the germline ends. The CDR3 has 12 amino acids. CDR1 ENHRY and CDR2 SYGVKD come from the germline V gene.